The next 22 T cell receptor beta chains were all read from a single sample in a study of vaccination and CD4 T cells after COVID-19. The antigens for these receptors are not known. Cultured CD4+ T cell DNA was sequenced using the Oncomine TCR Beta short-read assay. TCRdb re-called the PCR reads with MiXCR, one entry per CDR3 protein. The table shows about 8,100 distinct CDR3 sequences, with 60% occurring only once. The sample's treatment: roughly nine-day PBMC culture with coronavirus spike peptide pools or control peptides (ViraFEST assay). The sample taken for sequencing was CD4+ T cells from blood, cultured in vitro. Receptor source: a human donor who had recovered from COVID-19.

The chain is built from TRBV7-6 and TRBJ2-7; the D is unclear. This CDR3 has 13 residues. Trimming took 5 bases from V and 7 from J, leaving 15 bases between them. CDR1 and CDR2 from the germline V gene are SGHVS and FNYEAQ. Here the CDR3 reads CASSQPPRFEQYF. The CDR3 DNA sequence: TGTGCCAGCAGCCAACCCCCCCGTTTTGAGCAGTACTTC.

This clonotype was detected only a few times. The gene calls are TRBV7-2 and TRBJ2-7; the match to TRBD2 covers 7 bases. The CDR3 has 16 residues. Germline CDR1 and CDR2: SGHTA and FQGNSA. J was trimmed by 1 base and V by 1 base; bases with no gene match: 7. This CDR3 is CASSLGWSGTSYEQYF. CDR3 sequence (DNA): TGTGCCAGCAGCTTAGGATGGAGCGGGACTTCCTACGAGCAGTACTTC.

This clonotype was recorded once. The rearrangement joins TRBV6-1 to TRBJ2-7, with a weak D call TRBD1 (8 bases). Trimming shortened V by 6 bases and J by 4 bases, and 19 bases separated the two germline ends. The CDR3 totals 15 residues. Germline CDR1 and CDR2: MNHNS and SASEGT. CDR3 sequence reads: CASSKQGGGSYEQYF. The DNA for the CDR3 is TGTGCCAGCAGCAAACAGGGGGGGGGTTCATACGAGCAGTACTTC.

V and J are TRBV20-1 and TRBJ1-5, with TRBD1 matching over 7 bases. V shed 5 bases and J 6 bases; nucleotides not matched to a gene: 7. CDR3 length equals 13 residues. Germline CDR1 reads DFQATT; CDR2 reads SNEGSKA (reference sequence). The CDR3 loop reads CSACSGGAQPQHF. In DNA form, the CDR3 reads TGCAGTGCTTGCTCAGGGGGGGCTCAGCCCCAGCATTTT.

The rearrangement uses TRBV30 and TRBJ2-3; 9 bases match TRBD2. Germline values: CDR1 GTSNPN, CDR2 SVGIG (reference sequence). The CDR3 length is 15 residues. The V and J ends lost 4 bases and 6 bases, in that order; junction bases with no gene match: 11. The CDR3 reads CAWTGGLAPSDTQYF. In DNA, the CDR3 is TGTGCCTGGACGGGAGGACTAGCGCCTTCCGATACGCAGTATTTT.

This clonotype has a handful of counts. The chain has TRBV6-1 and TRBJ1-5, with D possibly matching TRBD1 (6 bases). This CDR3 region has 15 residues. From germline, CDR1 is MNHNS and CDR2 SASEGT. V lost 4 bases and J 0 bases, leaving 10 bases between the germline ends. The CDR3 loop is CASSGTDHSNQPQHF. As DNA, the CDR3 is TGTGCCAGCAGTGGGACAGACCATAGCAATCAGCCCCAGCATTTT.

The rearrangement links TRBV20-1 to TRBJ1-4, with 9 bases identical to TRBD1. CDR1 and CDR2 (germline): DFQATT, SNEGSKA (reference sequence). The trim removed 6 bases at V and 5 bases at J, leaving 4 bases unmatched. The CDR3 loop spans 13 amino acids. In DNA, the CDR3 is TGCAGTGCCAGGGACAGGGTCAATGAAAAACTGTTTTTT. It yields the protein CSARDRVNEKLFF.

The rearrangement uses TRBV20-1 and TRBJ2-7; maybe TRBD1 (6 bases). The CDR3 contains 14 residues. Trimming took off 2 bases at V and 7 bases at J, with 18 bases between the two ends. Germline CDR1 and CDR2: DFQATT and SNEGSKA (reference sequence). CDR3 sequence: CSARSAQGIGEQYF. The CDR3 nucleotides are TGCAGTGCTAGATCCGCGCAGGGGATAGGGGAGCAGTACTTC.

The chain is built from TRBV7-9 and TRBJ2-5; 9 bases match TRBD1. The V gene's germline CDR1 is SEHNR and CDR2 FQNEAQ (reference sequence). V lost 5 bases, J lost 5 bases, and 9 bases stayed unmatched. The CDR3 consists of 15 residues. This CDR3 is CASSPWTGDRETQYF. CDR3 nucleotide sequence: TGTGCCAGCAGCCCATGGACAGGGGATCGCGAGACCCAGTACTTC.

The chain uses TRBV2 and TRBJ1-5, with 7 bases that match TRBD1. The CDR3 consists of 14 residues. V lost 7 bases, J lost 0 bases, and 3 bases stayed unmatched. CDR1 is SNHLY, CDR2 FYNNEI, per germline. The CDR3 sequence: CASKGAYSNQPQHF. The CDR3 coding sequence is TGTGCCAGCAAGGGGGCATATAGCAATCAGCCCCAGCATTTT.

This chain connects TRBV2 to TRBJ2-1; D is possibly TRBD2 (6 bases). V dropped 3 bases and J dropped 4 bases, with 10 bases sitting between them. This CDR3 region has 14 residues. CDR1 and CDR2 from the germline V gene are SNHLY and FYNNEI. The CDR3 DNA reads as TGTGCCAGCAGTGAGCGGCGGGATTACAATGAGCAGTTCTTC. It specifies CASSERRDYNEQFF. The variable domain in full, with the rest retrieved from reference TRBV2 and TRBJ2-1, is EPEVTQTPSHQVTQMGQEVILRCVPISNHLYFYWYRQILGQKVEFLVSFYNNEISEKSEIFDDQFSVERPDGSNFTLKIRSTKLEDSAMYFCASSERRDYNEQFFGPGTRLTVL.

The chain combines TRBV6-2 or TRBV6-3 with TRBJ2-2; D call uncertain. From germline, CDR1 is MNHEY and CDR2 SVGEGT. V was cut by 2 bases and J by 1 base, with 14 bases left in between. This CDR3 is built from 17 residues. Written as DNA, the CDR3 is TGTGCCAGCAGTTACCGCTCCGGTTCAGGGAACACCGGGGAGCTGTTTTTT. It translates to CASSYRSGSGNTGELFF.

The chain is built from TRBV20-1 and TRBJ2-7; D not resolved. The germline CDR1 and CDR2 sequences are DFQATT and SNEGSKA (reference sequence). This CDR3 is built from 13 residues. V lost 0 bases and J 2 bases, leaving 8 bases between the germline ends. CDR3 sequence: CSARDHFTYEQYF. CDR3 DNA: TGCAGTGCTAGAGATCACTTTACCTACGAGCAGTACTTC.

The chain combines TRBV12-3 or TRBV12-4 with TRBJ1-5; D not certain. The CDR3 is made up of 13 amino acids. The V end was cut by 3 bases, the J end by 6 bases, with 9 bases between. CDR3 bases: TGTGCCAGCAGTTTTGGGGTGGGTCAGCCCCAGCATTTT. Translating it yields CASSFGVGQPQHF.

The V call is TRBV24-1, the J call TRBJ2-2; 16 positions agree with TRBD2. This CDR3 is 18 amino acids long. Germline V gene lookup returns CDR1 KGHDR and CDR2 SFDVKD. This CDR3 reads CTPPVGLAGGPGTGELFF. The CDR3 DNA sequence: TGTACGCCACCGGTGGGACTAGCGGGAGGGCCGGGCACCGGGGAGCTGTTTTTT.

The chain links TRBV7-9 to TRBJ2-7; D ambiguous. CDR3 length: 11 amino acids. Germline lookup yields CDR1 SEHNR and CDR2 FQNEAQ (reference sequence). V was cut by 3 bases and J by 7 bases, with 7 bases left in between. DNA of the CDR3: TGTGCCAGCAGCTTCTTTGGGGAGCAGTACTTC. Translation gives CASSFFGEQYF.

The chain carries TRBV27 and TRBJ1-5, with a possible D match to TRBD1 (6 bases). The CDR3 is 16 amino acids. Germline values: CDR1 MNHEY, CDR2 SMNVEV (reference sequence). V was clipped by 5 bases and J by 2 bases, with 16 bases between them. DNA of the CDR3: TGTGCCAGCAGTGCCCTCCAGGGGCGAGGCAATCAGCCCCAGCATTTT. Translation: CASSALQGRGNQPQHF.

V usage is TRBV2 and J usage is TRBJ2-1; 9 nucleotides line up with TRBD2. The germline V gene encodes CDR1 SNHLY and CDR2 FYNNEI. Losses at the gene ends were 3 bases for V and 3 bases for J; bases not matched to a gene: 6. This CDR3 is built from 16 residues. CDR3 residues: CASSEVASGDYNEQFF. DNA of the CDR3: TGTGCCAGCAGTGAGGTGGCTAGCGGGGACTACAATGAGCAGTTCTTC.

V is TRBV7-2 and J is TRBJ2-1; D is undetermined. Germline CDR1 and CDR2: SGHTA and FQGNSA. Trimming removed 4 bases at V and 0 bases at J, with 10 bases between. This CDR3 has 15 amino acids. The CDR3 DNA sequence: TGTGCCAGCAGCTCCGGTCCTAGCTCCTACAATGAGCAGTTCTTC. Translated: CASSSGPSSYNEQFF.

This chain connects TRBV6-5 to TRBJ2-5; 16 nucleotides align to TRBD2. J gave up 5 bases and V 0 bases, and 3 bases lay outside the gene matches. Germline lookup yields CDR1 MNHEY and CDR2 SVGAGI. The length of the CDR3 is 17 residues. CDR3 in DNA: TGTGCCAGCAGTTACTCGAAGGGACTAGCGGGAGGGGAGACCCAGTACTTC. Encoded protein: CASSYSKGLAGGETQYF.

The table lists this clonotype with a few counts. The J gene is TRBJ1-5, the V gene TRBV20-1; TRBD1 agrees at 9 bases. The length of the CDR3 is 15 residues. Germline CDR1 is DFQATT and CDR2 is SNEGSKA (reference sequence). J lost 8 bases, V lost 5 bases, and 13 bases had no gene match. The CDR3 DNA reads TGCAGTGCTGGACTCCGGGACAGGGCTTGGGAGCCCCAGCATTTT. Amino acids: CSAGLRDRAWEPQHF.

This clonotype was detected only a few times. DNA of the CDR3: TGCAGTGCTAGCCGCAGGGGGATCCCCTACGAGCAGTACTTC. Its translation: CSASRRGIPYEQYF. The chain couples TRBV20-1 to TRBJ2-7, with 7 bases aligning to TRBD1. Germline V gene sequence: CDR1 DFQATT, CDR2 SNEGSKA (reference sequence). The CDR3 has 14 residues. Trimming at V came to 3 bases and at J to 2 bases, leaving 7 bases not matched to a gene.